A single sample is the source of the 15 T cell receptor beta chains below, sequenced in a study of shared clonotypes between healthy human individuals. CD45RO-negative cells were positively selected for CCR7, leaving out terminally differentiated effector memory CD45RA+ cells. Sequencing was performed with immunoSEQ multiplex PCR; in TCRdb, only in-frame clones are kept and a portion is missing. This sample has over 2 million clones; approximately 94% occur once, and the top ten carry 0.9% to 1.3%. Sequenced material: naive CD8+ T cells sorted from blood. The receptors were sampled from a man aged 18 to 29 in good health.

The rearrangement joins TRBV6-5 to TRBJ2-3; 14 bases are a match to TRBD2. The ends lost 6 bases at V and 5 bases at J; junction bases unmatched: 4. This CDR3 spans 15 amino acids. Germline values: CDR1 MNHEY, CDR2 SVGAGI. The CDR3 DNA reads as TGTGCCAGCAGGTGGACTAGCGGGGGGTTAGATACGCAGTATTTT. This codes for CASRWTSGGLDTQYF.

V usage is TRBV27 and J usage is TRBJ2-1, with TRBD1 matching 12 bases. After removal of 4 bases from V and 6 bases from J, the junction contained 1 base not matched to a gene. CDR1 is MNHEY and CDR2 is SMNVEV in the germline V gene (reference sequence). This CDR3 comprises 14 residues. CDR3: CASSSGQGANEQFF. Written as DNA, the CDR3 is TGTGCCAGCAGTTCGGGACAGGGGGCCAATGAGCAGTTCTTC.

The chain employs TRBV30 and TRBJ1-5, with 10 bases aligning to TRBD1. CDR1 GTSNPN and CDR2 SVGIG come from the germline V gene (reference sequence). The V and J ends lost 0 bases and 0 bases, in that order; junction bases with no gene match: 8. The CDR3 sequence is 18 residues long. The CDR3 DNA reads as TGTGCCTGGAGTGTGAGGGACAGGGGAAAGCCTAGCAATCAGCCCCAGCATTTT. Its translation: CAWSVRDRGKPSNQPQHF.

The chain joins TRBV19 to TRBJ1-5; 8 nucleotides align to TRBD1. Germline-derived CDR1 and CDR2 are LNHDA and SQIVND (reference sequence). V lost 0 bases, J lost 2 bases, and 6 bases stayed unmatched. The CDR3 covers 17 residues. CDR3 in amino acids: CASSIDLEQGGNQPQHF. CDR3 DNA: TGTGCCAGTAGTATAGACTTGGAACAGGGGGGCAATCAGCCCCAGCATTTT.

The chain recombines TRBV4-3 with TRBJ1-2, with 8 bases lining up with TRBD1. Germline V gene lookup returns CDR1 LGHNA and CDR2 YSLEER. CDR3 size: 15 residues. The trim removed 5 bases at V and 5 bases at J, leaving 10 bases unmatched. For the CDR3, the DNA is TGCGCCAGCAGCAACCTCGGACAGGGAGGTTATGGCTACACCTTC. Protein: CASSNLGQGGYGYTF.

The chain has TRBV7-9 and TRBJ1-5; 9 positions match TRBD1. Unmatched junction bases numbered 3, after V lost 5 bases and J lost 4 bases. The CDR3 runs 14 residues. The germline CDR1 and CDR2 sequences are SEHNR and FQNEAQ (reference sequence). The CDR3 sequence: CASSEGQGNQPQHF. CDR3 DNA: TGTGCCAGCAGCGAAGGACAGGGGAATCAGCCCCAGCATTTT. The full variable domain, with the rest looked up from reference TRBV7-9 and TRBJ1-5, is DTGVSQNPRHKITKRGQNVTFRCDPISEHNRLYWYRQTLGQGPEFLTYFQNEAQLEKSRLLSDRFSAERPKGSFSTLEIQRTEQGDSAMYLCASSEGQGNQPQHFGDGTRLSIL.

This clone was recorded once. The CDR3, as DNA: TGTGCCAGCAGCCAGACAGGGATGAACATTCAGTACTTC. This encodes CASSQTGMNIQYF. The rearrangement uses TRBV5-6 and TRBJ2-4, with 7 bases fitting TRBD1. V lost 4 bases to trimming and J lost 7 bases; unmatched junction nucleotides: 5. Germline lookup yields CDR1 SGHDT and CDR2 YYEEEE. The CDR3 sequence is 13 residues long.

The count of this clone is one. The chain carries TRBV27 and TRBJ2-7; maybe TRBD1 (5 bases). Deletions cut 4 bases from V and 1 base from J, with 8 bases between. The V gene's germline CDR1 is MNHEY and CDR2 SMNVEV (reference sequence). The CDR3 sequence is 13 residues long. Written as DNA, the CDR3 is TGTGCCAGCAGTTCCAGGGAATCCTACGAGCAGTACTTC. This sequence encodes CASSSRESYEQYF.

Concerning this clone: This sample also contains other DNA sequences that code for the same CDR3. This chain connects TRBV18 to TRBJ2-7, with no clear D. This CDR3 contains 12 residues. V gave up 4 bases and J gave up 0 bases, with 4 bases separating them. CDR1 is KGHSH, CDR2 LQKENI, per germline. The CDR3, as DNA: TGTGCCAGCTCACTAGACTCCTACGAGCAGTACTTC. Translated, it gives CASSLDSYEQYF. The whole variable domain, filled in from reference TRBV18 and TRBJ2-7, reads NAGVMQNPRHLVRRRGQEARLRCSPMKGHSHVYWYRQLPEEGLKFMVYLQKENIIDESGMPKERFSAEFPKEGPSILRIQQVVRGDSAAYFCASSLDSYEQYFGPGTRLTVT.

This clone was counted only a few times. The gene calls are TRBV7-9 and TRBJ1-6; D remains unclear. Germline CDR1 reads SEHNR; CDR2 reads FQNEAQ (reference sequence). Trimming took off 0 bases at V and 12 bases at J, with 18 bases between the two ends. CDR3 length: 16 amino acids. The CDR3 nucleotides are TGTGCCAGCAGCTTAGCGGGAGGACCGCCTCATGAACCCCTCCACTTT. Amino acid sequence: CASSLAGGPPHEPLHF.

The chain combines TRBV29-1 with TRBJ2-7, with a tentative D call TRBD2 (5 bases). CDR3 size: 11 residues. Germline V CDR1 and CDR2: SQVTM, ANQGSEA. The V end lost 7 bases, the J end lost 4 bases, and 11 bases lay between the germline ends. The CDR3 nucleotides are TGCAGCGCCGAGGGCCCTTACGAGCAGTACTTC. Protein: CSAEGPYEQYF.

This chain connects TRBV15 to TRBJ2-5; D is ambiguous. The germline gives CDR1 LNHNV, CDR2 YYDKDF (reference sequence). The CDR3 totals 15 residues. Trimming stripped 0 bases from V and 1 base from J, with 9 bases between. The DNA for the CDR3 is TGTGCCACCAGCAGAGATTCGGATACCCAAGAGACCCAGTACTTC. Encoded protein: CATSRDSDTQETQYF.

The V and J genes are TRBV7-2 and TRBJ2-7; D gene uncertain. There are 11 residues in the CDR3. Germline assignment: CDR1 SGHTA and CDR2 FQGNSA. Trimming left V 4 bases short and J 7 bases short, with 8 bases between. The CDR3 nucleotides read TGTGCCAGCAGCTACTCTAGGGAGCAGTACTTC. Translating gives CASSYSREQYF.

In the case of this clone: The sample has other DNA sequences that encode this CDR3 too. J is TRBJ2-7 and V is TRBV11-2, with no clear D. The CDR3 runs to 14 residues. Germline CDR1 and CDR2: SGHAT and FQNNGV. V lost 1 base, J lost 0 bases, and 7 bases lay in between. CDR3: CASSLGPSSYEQYF. As DNA, the CDR3 is TGTGCCAGCAGCTTAGGGCCGAGCTCCTACGAGCAGTACTTC.

CDR3 nucleotides: TGTGCCAGCAGTAAAGAGCCGGCAGGGGGCTCTGGAAACACCATATATTTT. Its translation: CASSKEPAGGSGNTIYF. V is TRBV6-1 and J is TRBJ1-3; 7 positions agree with TRBD1. The germline CDR1 and CDR2 sequences are MNHNS and SASEGT. V dropped 5 bases and J dropped 0; count of bases not matched to a gene: 10. The CDR3 length is 17 residues.